This T cell receptor (beta chain) was identified in a study of T cell responses to AZD1222 COVID-19 vaccine. Libraries were prepared by immunoSEQ multiplex PCR; TCRdb keeps only in-frame clonotypes and omits some of them. Among about 120,000 clones listed, less than 95% were seen once. The germline V gene encodes CDR1 GTSNPN and CDR2 SVGIG (reference sequence). J gave up 2 bases and V 0 bases, and 9 bases lay outside the gene matches. The CDR3 totals 17 residues. The chain combines TRBV30 with TRBJ2-2; 7 bases match TRBD1. The sample in question was peripheral blood, obtained on day 0 of AZD1222 vaccination. The clonotype was recovered from an adult in good health. DNA of the CDR3: TGTGCCTGGAGTGTATTTGGGCAGGGGGATAACACCGGGGAGCTGTTTTTT. The encoded protein is CAWSVFGQGDNTGELFF.